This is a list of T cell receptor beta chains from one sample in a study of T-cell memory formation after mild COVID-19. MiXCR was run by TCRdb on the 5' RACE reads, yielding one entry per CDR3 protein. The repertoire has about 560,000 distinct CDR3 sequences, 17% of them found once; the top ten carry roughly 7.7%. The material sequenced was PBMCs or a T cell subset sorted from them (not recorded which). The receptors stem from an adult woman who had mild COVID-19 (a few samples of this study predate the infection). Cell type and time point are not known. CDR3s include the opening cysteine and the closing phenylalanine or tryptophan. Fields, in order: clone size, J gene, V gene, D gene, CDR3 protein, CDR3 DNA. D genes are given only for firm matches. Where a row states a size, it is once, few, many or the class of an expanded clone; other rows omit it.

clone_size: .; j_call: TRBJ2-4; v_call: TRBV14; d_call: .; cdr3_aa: CASSRGLEITKNIQYF; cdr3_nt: TGTGCCAGCAGCCGCGGGCTAGAGATTACCAAAAACATTCAGTACTTC
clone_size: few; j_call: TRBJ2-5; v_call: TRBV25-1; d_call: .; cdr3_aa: CASRTRETQYF; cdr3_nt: TGTGCCAGCAGGACCAGGGAGACCCAGTACTTC
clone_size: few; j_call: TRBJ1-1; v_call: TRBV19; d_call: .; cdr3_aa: CASSIIPRNTEAFF; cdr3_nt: TGTGCCAGTAGTATAATCCCAAGGAACACTGAAGCTTTCTTT
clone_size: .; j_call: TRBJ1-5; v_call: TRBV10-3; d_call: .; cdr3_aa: CAISESGGNYQPQHF; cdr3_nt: TGTGCCATCAGTGAGTCCGGAGGGAACTATCAGCCCCAGCATTTT
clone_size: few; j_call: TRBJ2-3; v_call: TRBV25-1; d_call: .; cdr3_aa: CASTREQGIGTDTQYF; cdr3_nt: TGTGCCAGCACCCGGGAACAGGGAATTGGCACAGATACGCAGTATTTT
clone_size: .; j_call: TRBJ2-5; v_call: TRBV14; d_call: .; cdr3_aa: CASSHRLLETQYF; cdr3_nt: TGTGCCAGCAGCCACCGGTTACTGGAGACCCAGTACTTC
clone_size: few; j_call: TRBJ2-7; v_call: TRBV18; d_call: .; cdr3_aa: CASSPTGFYEQYF; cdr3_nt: TGTGCCAGCTCGCCCACGGGGTTCTACGAGCAGTACTTC
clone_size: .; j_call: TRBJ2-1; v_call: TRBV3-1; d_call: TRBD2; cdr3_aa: CASSLGDYHNEQFF; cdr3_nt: TGTGCCAGCAGCCTGGGGGACTACCACAATGAGCAGTTCTTC
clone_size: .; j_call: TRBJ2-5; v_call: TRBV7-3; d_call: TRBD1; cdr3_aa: CASSSSGQGDDETQYF; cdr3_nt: TGTGCCAGCAGCTCATCGGGACAGGGGGATGATGAGACCCAGTACTTC
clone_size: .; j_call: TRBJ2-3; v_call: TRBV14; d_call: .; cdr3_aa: CASSAQGPRSAQYF; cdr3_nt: TGTGCCAGCAGCGCTCAAGGACCACGTTCTGCGCAGTATTTT
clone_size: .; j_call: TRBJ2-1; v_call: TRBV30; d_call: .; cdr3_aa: CAWSAMRYNEQFF; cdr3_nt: TGTGCCTGGAGTGCAATGCGCTACAATGAGCAGTTCTTC
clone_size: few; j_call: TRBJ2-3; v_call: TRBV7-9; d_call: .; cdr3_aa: CASSPAVGTDTQYF; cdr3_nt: TGTGCCAGCAGCCCAGCTGTGGGCACAGATACGCAGTATTTT
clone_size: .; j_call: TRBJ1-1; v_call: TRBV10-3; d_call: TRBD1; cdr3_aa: CAIRSGTGNPTEAFF; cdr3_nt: TGTGCCATCAGATCCGGGACAGGGAATCCCACTGAAGCTTTCTTT
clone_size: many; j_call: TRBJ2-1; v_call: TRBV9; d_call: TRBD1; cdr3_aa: CASMGTGGGNEQFF; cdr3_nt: TGTGCCAGCATGGGGACAGGGGGCGGGAATGAGCAGTTCTTC
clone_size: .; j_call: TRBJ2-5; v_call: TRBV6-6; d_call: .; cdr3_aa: CASSYQGRTQETQYF; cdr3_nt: TGTGCCAGCAGTTACCAGGGGCGCACACAAGAGACCCAGTACTTC
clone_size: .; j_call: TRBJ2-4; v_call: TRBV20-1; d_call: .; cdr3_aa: CSARHGRNIQYF; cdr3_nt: TGCAGTGCCCGACATGGGCGGAACATTCAGTACTTC
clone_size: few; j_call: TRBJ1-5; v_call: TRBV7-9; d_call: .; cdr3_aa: CASSSEVGGNQPQHF; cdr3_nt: TGTGCCAGCAGCTCAGAGGTGGGTGGCAATCAGCCCCAGCATTTT
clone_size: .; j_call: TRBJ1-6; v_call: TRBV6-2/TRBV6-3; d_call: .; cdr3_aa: CASVQGNSPLHF; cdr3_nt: TGTGCCAGCGTCCAGGGAAATTCACCCCTCCACTTT
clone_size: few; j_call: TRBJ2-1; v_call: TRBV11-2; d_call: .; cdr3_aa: CASSFFVLYEQFF; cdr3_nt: TGTGCCAGCAGCTTTTTTGTCCTCTATGAGCAGTTCTTC
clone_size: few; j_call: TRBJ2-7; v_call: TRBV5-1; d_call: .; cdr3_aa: CASSLAVGDQYEQYF; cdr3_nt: TGCGCCAGCAGCTTGGCCGTAGGGGATCAATACGAGCAGTACTTC
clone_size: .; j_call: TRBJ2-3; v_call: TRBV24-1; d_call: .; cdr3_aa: CATSDPSGPSTDTQYF; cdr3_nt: TGTGCCACCAGCGACCCAAGCGGGCCTAGCACAGATACGCAGTATTTT
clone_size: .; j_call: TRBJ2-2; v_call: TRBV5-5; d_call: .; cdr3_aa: CASSLYIQHTGELFF; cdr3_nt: TGTGCCAGCAGCTTGTATATTCAGCACACCGGGGAGCTGTTTTTT
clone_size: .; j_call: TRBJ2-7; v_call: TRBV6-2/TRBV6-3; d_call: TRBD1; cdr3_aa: CASSQQGGYEQYF; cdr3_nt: TGTGCCAGCAGTCAACAGGGGGGCTACGAGCAGTACTTC
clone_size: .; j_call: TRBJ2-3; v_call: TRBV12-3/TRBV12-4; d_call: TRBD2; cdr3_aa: CASSYRLGTSGTDTQYF; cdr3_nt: TGTGCCAGCAGTTACCGTTTGGGGACTAGCGGGACGGATACGCAGTATTTT
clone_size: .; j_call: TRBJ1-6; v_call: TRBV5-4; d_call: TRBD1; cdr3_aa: CASSFTGGDSPLHF; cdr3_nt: TGTGCCAGCAGCTTCACAGGGGGCGATTCACCCCTCCACTTT
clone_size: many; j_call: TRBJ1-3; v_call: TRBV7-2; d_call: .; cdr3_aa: CASSPGPGRGTGNTIYF; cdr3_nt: TGTGCCAGCAGCCCCGGACCGGGCAGGGGAACAGGAAACACCATATATTTT